The 3 T cell receptor beta chains presented below share a single source sample, sequenced in a study of neurological immune-mediated disorders. TCRdb ran MiXCR on the 5' RACE reads and lists one entry per CDR3 protein. The table has some 38,000 distinct CDR3 sequences, 3% to 4.5% seen once. The sample comprised PBMCs. Receptors originate from a man aged 25-45 years with multiple sclerosis.

This clonotype showed up many times. The chain links TRBV4-1 to TRBJ1-1; D uncertain. The CDR3 runs to 12 residues. The ends were cut back, 0 bases at V and 10 bases at J, with 9 bases in the middle. CDR1 is MGHRA and CDR2 is YSYEKL in the germline V gene. In DNA, the CDR3 is TGCGCCAGCAGCCAAGAAGGCCCGACAGCTTTCTTT. This codes for CASSQEGPTAFF.

This clonotype has a count of ten or more. The chain combines TRBV20-1 with TRBJ2-5, with D possibly being TRBD2 (5 bases). Germline CDR1 DFQATT, CDR2 SNEGSKA (reference sequence). V shed 3 bases and J shed 1 base, with 12 bases lying between them. This CDR3 spans 14 amino acids. As DNA, the CDR3 is TGCAGTGCTAGGTCTTGGAGGATCCAAGAGACCCAGTACTTC. As protein: CSARSWRIQETQYF.

About this clonotype: Mismatch with germline at one junction end may stem from a read error. The chain is built from TRBV27 and TRBJ2-1, with D tentatively TRBD2 (6 bases). CDR1 is MNHEY and CDR2 is SMNVEV in the germline V gene (reference sequence). The CDR3 extends over 15 amino acids. CDR3 sequence (DNA): TGTGCCAGCAGGGAGGGTTATCCCTCCCACAATGAGCAGTTCTTC. The encoded protein is CASREGYPSHNEQFF.